The clone carrying this T cell receptor beta chain was seen only a few times. Antigen: not known. Patients had chemo-refractory metastatic non-small-cell lung cancer and received focal radiation plus CTLA-4 blockade that used ipilimumab. Germline V CDR1 and CDR2: SGHKS, YYEKEE (reference sequence). The CDR3 length is 14 residues. V was cut by 3 bases and J by 5 bases, with 12 bases left in between. Clones were read by immunoSEQ multiplex PCR, and TCRdb kept only the in-frame ones, dropping some. The sample lists some 80,000 clones; about 84% were seen once. This sample stems from a study of radiotherapy plus CTLA-4 blockade in lung cancer. Study details: Objective responses emerged in roughly 20% of patients, and 31% attained disease control. Study observations and caveats: Expansion in blood of tumor-derived TCR clones was seen after radiotherapy plus ipilimumab.

The sequencing used peripheral blood, collected from a patient treated with radiotherapy plus ipilimumab. The receptor was isolated from a human donor with non-small cell lung cancer who had stable disease on radiotherapy plus ipilimumab. The chain combines TRBV5-5 with TRBJ2-4; TRBD1 might be the D (5 bases). The CDR3 loop is CASSWTPGENIQYF. The CDR3 DNA is TGTGCCAGCAGCTGGACACCTGGGGAAAACATTCAGTACTTC.